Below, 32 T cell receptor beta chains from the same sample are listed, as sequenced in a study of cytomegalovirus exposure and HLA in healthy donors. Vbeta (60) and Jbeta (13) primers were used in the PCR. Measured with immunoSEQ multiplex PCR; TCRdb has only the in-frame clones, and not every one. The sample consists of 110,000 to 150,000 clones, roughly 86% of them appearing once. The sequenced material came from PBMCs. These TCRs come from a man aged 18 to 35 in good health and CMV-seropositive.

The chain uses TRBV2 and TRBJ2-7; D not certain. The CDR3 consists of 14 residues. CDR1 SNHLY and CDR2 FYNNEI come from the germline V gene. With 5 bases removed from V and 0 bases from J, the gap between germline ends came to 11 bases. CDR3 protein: CASSRGSTSYEQYF. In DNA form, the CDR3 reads TGTGCCAGCAGTAGAGGCTCAACCTCCTACGAGCAGTACTTC.

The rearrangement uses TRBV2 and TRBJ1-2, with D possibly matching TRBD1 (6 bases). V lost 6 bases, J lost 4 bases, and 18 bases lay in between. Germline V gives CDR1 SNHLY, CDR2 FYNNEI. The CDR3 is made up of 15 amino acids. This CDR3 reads CASRDTGPLSYGYTF. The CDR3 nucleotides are TGTGCCAGCAGAGATACAGGGCCGCTTAGCTATGGCTACACCTTC.

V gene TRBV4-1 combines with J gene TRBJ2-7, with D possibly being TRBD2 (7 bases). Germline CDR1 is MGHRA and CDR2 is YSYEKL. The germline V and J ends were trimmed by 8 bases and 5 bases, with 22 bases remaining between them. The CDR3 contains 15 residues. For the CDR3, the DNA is TGCGCCAGCTCCTTGTGGGGGGGCCCAGCTGACGAGCAGTACTTC. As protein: CASSLWGGPADEQYF.

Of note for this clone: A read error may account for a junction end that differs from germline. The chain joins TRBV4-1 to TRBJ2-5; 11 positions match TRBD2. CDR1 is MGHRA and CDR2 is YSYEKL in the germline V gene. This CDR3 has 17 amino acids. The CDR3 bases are TGCGCCAGCAGCCAAGTACCCCGACTAGCGGGGAAAGAGACCCGGTACTTC. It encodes CASSQVPRLAGKETRYF.

The CDR3 DNA reads as TGTGCCAGCAGCACCGGGACAGGGCCTTATGGCTACACCTTC. Encoded protein: CASSTGTGPYGYTF. The chain uses TRBV9 and TRBJ1-2; 9 bases are shared with TRBD1. The CDR3 is made up of 14 amino acids. V trimming: 4 bases; J trimming: 5 bases; junction bases outside the gene matches: 6. Germline values: CDR1 SGDLS, CDR2 YYNGEE.

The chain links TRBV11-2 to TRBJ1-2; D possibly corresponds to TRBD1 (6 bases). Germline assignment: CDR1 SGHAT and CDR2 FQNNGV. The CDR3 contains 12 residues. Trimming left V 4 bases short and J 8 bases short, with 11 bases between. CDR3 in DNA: TGTGCCAGCAGCTCCCTACAGGGCGGCTACACCTTC. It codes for CASSSLQGGYTF.

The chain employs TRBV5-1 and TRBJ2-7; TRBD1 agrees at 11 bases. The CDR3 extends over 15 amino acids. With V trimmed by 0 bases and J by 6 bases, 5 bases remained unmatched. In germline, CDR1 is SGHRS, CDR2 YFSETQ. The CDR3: CASSLDAGQGAEQYF. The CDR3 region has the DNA TGCGCCAGCAGCTTGGATGCAGGACAGGGGGCCGAGCAGTACTTC. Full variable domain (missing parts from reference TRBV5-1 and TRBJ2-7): KAGVTQTPRYLIKTRGQQVTLSCSPISGHRSVSWYQQTPGQGLQFLFEYFSETQRNKGNFPGRFSGRQFSNSRSEMNVSTLELGDSALYLCASSLDAGQGAEQYFGPGTRLTVT.

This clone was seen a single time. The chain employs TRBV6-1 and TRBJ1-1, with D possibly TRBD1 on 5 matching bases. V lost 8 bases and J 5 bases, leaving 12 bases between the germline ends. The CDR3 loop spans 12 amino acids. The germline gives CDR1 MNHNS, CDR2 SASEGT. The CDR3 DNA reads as TGTGCCAGCGGGCAGGGATTGACTGAAGCTTTCTTT. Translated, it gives CASGQGLTEAFF.

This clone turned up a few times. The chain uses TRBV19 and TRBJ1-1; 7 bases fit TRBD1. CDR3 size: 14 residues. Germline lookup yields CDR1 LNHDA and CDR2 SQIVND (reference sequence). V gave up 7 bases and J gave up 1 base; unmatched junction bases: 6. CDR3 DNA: TGTGCCAGTACCCCAGGGGGGACGAACACTGAAGCTTTCTTT. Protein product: CASTPGGTNTEAFF. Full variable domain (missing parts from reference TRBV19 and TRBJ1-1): DGGITQSPKYLFRKEGQNVTLSCEQNLNHDAMYWYRQDPGQGLRLIYYSQIVNDFQKGDIAEGYSVSREKKESFPLTVTSAQKNPTAFYLCASTPGGTNTEAFFGQGTRLTVV.

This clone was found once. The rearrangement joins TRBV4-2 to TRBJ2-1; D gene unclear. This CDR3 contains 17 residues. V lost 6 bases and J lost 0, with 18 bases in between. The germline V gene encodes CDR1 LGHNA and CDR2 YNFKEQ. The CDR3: CASSYYSRTSSYNEQFF. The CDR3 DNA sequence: TGTGCCAGCAGTTACTACTCGCGAACGAGCTCCTACAATGAGCAGTTCTTC.

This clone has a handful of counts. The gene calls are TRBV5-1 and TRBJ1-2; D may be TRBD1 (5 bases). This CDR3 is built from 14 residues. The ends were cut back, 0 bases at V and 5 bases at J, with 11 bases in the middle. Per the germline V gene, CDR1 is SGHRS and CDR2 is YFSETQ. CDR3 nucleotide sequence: TGCGCCAGCAGCTTGGACAGGCTTACTTATGGCTACACCTTC. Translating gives CASSLDRLTYGYTF.

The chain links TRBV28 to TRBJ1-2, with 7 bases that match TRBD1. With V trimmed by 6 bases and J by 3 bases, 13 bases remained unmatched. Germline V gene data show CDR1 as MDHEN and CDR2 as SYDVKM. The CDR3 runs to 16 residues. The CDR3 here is CASRDRQGSGDYGYTF. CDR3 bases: TGTGCCAGCAGGGATCGACAGGGCTCAGGGGACTATGGCTACACCTTC.

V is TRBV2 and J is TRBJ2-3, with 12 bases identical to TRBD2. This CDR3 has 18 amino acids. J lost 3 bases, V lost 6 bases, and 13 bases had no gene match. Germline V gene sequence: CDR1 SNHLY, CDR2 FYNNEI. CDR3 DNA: TGTGCCAGCAGGCCGGGGCTAGCGGGAGGGCGGAGAACAGATACGCAGTATTTT. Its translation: CASRPGLAGGRRTDTQYF.

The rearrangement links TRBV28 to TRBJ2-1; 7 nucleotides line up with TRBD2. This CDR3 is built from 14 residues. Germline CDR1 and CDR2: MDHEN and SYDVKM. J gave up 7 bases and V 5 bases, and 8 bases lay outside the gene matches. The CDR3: CASSASGSGNEQFF. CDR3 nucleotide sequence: TGTGCCAGCAGTGCTAGCGGTTCGGGGAATGAGCAGTTCTTC. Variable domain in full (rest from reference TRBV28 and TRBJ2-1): DVKVTQSSRYLVKRTGEKVFLECVQDMDHENMFWYRQDPGLGLRLIYFSYDVKMKEKGDIPEGYSVSREKKERFSLILESASTNQTSMYLCASSASGSGNEQFFGPGTRLTVL.

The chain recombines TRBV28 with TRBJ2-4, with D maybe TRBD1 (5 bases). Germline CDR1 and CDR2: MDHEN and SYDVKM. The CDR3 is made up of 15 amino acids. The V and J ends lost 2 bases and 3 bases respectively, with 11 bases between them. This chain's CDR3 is CASSLTGLNKNIQYF. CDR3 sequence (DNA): TGTGCCAGCAGTTTAACAGGCCTTAACAAAAACATTCAGTACTTC.

The CDR3 reads CASSETTGFNEKLFF. CDR3 DNA: TGCGCCAGCAGTGAGACTACAGGGTTTAATGAAAAACTGTTTTTT. The chain has TRBV10-1 and TRBJ1-4, with D possibly TRBD1 on 6 matching bases. From germline, CDR1 is WNHNN and CDR2 SYGVQD (reference sequence). This CDR3 spans 15 amino acids. The V end lost 2 bases, the J end lost 4 bases, and 11 bases lay between the germline ends.

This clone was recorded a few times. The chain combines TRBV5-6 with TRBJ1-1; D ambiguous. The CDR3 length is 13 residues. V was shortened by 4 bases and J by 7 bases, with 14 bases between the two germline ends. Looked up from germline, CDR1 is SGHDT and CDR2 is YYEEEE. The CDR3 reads CASSPQISNEAFF. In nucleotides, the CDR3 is TGTGCCAGCAGCCCCCAGATATCGAATGAAGCTTTCTTT.

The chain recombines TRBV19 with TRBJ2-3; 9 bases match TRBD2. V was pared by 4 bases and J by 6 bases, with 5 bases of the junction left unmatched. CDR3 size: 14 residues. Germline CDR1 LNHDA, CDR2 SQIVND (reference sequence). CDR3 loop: CASSKGLAVDTQYF. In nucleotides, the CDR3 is TGTGCCAGTAGTAAGGGACTAGCAGTGGATACGCAGTATTTT. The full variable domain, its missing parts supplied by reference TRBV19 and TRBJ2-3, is DGGITQSPKYLFRKEGQNVTLSCEQNLNHDAMYWYRQDPGQGLRLIYYSQIVNDFQKGDIAEGYSVSREKKESFPLTVTSAQKNPTAFYLCASSKGLAVDTQYFGPGTRLTVL.

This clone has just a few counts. DNA of the CDR3: TGTGCCAGCAGTCCGAACTACGACAGCCTCAAGGCAGCTTTCTTT. Its translation: CASSPNYDSLKAAFF. The chain employs TRBV6-5 and TRBJ1-1, with D possibly matching TRBD1 (5 bases). The CDR3 contains 15 residues. The germline CDR1 and CDR2 sequences are MNHEY and SVGAGI. With 5 bases removed from V and 10 bases from J, the gap between germline ends came to 23 bases.

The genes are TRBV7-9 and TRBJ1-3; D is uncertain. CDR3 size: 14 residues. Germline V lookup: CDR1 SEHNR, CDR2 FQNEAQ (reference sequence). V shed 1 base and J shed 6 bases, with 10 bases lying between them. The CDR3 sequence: CASSLGERENTIYF. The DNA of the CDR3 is TGTGCCAGCAGCTTAGGGGAGAGGGAAAACACCATATATTTT.

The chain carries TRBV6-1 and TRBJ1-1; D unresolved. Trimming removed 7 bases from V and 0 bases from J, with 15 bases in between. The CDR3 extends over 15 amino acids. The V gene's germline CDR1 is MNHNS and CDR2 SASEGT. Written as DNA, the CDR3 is TGTGCCAGCATTAAGGCAGGAACTTTGAACACTGAAGCTTTCTTT. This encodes CASIKAGTLNTEAFF.

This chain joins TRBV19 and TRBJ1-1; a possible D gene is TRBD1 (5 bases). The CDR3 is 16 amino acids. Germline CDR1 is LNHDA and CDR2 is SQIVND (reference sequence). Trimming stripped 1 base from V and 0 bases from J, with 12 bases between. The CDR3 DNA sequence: TGTGCCAGTAGTATAGGAACCGGGGGGATGAACACTGAAGCTTTCTTT. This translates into CASSIGTGGMNTEAFF. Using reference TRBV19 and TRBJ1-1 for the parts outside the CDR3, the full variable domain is DGGITQSPKYLFRKEGQNVTLSCEQNLNHDAMYWYRQDPGQGLRLIYYSQIVNDFQKGDIAEGYSVSREKKESFPLTVTSAQKNPTAFYLCASSIGTGGMNTEAFFGQGTRLTVV.

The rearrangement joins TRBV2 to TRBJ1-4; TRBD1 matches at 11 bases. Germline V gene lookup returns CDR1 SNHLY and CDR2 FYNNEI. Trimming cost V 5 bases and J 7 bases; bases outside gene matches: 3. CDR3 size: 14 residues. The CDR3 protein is CASSRTGGVEKLFF. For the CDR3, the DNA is TGTGCCAGCAGTCGGACAGGGGGCGTTGAAAAACTGTTTTTT.

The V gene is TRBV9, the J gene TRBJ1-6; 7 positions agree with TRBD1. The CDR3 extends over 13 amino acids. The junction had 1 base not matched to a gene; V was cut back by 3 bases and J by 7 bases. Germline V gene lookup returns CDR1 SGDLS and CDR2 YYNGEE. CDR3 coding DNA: TGTGCCAGCAGCGGACAGGGAAATTCACCCCTCCACTTT. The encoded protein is CASSGQGNSPLHF.

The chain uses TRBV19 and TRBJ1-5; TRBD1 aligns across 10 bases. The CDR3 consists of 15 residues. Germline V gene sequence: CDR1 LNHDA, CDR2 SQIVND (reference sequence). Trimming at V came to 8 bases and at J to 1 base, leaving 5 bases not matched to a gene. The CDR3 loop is CASGWTGGSNQPQHF. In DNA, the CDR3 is TGTGCCAGTGGGTGGACAGGGGGAAGCAATCAGCCCCAGCATTTT.

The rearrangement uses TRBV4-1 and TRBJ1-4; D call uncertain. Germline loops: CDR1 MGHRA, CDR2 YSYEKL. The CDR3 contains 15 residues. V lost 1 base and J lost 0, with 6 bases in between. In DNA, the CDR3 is TGCGCCAGCAGCCAAGGGCCTGCAACTAATGAAAAACTGTTTTTT. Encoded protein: CASSQGPATNEKLFF.

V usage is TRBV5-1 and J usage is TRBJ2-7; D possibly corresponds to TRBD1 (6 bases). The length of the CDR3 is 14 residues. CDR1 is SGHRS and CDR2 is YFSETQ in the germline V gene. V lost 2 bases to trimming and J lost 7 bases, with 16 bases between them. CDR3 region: CASSLPTGPTEQYF. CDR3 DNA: TGCGCCAGCAGCTTACCGACAGGTCCTACAGAGCAGTACTTC.

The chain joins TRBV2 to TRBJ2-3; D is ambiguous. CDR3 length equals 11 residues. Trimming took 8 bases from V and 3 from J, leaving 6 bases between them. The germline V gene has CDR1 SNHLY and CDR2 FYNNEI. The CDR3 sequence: CASSMTDTQYF. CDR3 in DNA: TGTGCCAGCTCAATGACAGATACGCAGTATTTT.

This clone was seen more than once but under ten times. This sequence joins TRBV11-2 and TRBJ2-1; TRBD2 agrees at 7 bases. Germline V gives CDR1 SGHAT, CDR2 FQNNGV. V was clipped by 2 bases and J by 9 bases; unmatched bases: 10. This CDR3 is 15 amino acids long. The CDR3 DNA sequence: TGTGCCAGCAGCTTAACGATGACTAGCAACGGTGAGCAGTTCTTC. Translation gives CASSLTMTSNGEQFF.

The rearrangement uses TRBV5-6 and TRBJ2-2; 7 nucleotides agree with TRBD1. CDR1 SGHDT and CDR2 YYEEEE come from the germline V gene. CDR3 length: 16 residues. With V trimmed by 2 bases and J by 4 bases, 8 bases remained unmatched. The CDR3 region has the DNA TGTGCCAGCAGCTTCCCGACAGGGAGTCGCACCGGGGAGCTGTTTTTT. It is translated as CASSFPTGSRTGELFF.

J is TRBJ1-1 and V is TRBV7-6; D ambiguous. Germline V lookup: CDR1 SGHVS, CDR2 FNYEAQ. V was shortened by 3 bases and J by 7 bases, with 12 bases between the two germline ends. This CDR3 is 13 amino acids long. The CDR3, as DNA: TGTGCCAGCAGCTTGTCCGGAGGCCGTGAAGCTTTCTTT. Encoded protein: CASSLSGGREAFF.

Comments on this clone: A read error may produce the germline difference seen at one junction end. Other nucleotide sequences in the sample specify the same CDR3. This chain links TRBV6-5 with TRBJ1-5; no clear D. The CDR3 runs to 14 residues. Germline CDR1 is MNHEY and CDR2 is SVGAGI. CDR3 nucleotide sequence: TGTGCTAGCAGTTACATGACCGGCCAGGAGCCCCAGCATTTT. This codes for CASSYMTGQEPQHF.